The 20 T cell receptor beta chains reported below all come from one sample, sequenced in a study of T cell repertoires in cytomegalovirus infection. TCRdb analysed the reads with MiXCR anew, one entry per CDR3 protein. The profile shows around 770,000 distinct CDR3 sequences, 25% to 30% of them singletons. These receptors' targets are unknown. The specimen comprised cultured CD8+ T cells from PBMCs, sampled from culture after CMV antigen stimulation. The receptors here all came from a human donor in good health (CMV status not recorded). Some clones in this sample may be carry-over from other donors' samples.

The chain has TRBV13 and TRBJ2-5, with 7 positions matching TRBD1. This CDR3 is 15 amino acids long. From germline, CDR1 is PRHDT and CDR2 FYEKMQ (reference sequence). Trimming cost V 4 bases and J 1 base; bases outside gene matches: 6. This CDR3 reads CASSSVGQSQETQYF. DNA of the CDR3: TGTGCCAGCAGCTCAGTGGGACAGTCCCAAGAGACCCAGTACTTC.

This clonotype was seen repeatedly, ten times or more. V gene TRBV7-2 combines with J gene TRBJ2-4; TRBD1 is a possible D gene (6 bases). V dropped 5 bases and J dropped 6 bases, with 14 bases sitting between them. Per germline, CDR1 SGHTA and CDR2 FQGNSA. The CDR3 has 14 amino acids. CDR3 in DNA: TGTGCCAGCAGCCATTGGACAGAATTAAACATTCAGTACTTC. It specifies CASSHWTELNIQYF. Based on the CDR3 plus reference TRBV7-2 and TRBJ2-4, the full variable domain is GAGVSQSPSNKVTEKGKDVELRCDPISGHTALYWYRQSLGQGLEFLIYFQGNSAPDKSGLPSDRFSAERTGGSVSTLTIQRTQQEDSAVYLCASSHWTELNIQYFGAGTRLSVL.

This clonotype was seen a handful of times. The chain employs TRBV6-2 or TRBV6-3 and TRBJ2-1; 7 bases are a match to TRBD1. V trimming: 4 bases; J trimming: 4 bases; junction bases outside the gene matches: 13. The CDR3 totals 17 residues. Germline assignment: CDR1 MNHEY and CDR2 SVGEGT. CDR3 residues: CASSFTFPGTEYNEQFF. CDR3 coding DNA: TGTGCCAGCAGTTTCACCTTCCCCGGGACAGAGTACAATGAGCAGTTCTTC.

This chain connects TRBV7-9 to TRBJ2-3; 7 positions agree with TRBD2. CDR1 is SEHNR, CDR2 FQNEAQ, per germline (reference sequence). The CDR3 extends over 16 amino acids. With 4 bases clipped from V and 1 base from J, the junction kept 8 bases outside the gene matches. In DNA form, the CDR3 reads TGTGCCAGCAGCTCCCGGTCAGGGAGGGGCACAGATACGCAGTATTTT. Encoded protein: CASSSRSGRGTDTQYF.

This clonotype was picked up a small number of times. This chain joins TRBV5-6 and TRBJ2-1; D call uncertain. Trimming cost V 0 bases and J 5 bases, with 12 bases left between them. In germline, CDR1 is SGHDT, CDR2 YYEEEE. CDR3 length equals 15 residues. The CDR3 loop reads CASSLVEYLHNEQFF. CDR3 sequence (DNA): TGTGCCAGCAGCTTGGTGGAATACCTTCACAATGAGCAGTTCTTC.

With regard to this clonotype: The junction departs from the called germline gene at one end, perhaps through a read error. The chain links TRBV20-1 to TRBJ2-5; D not resolved. CDR3 length: 15 amino acids. Germline V gene sequence: CDR1 DFQATT, CDR2 SNEGSKA (reference sequence). For the CDR3, the DNA is TGCGGTGCCACGTCCCTGAGGATTCAACAAGAGACCCAGTACTTC. The encoded protein is CGATSLRIQQETQYF.

This clonotype was detected only a few times. CDR3 coding DNA: TGCGCCAGCAGCCAAGATTGGCGGGCCTCGGATGAGCAGTTCTTC. It is translated as CASSQDWRASDEQFF. The chain has TRBV4-3 and TRBJ2-1, with D perhaps matching TRBD2 (5 bases). There are 15 residues in the CDR3. Germline V gene data show CDR1 as LGHNA and CDR2 as YSLEER. V was trimmed by 0 bases and J by 8 bases, leaving 14 bases between them.

This clonotype has more than one count but fewer than ten. V and J are TRBV12-3 or TRBV12-4 and TRBJ1-4; TRBD1 aligns across 9 bases. Trimming removed 5 bases from V and 6 bases from J; junction bases left unmatched: 7. The CDR3 runs 15 residues. Written as DNA, the CDR3 is TGTGCCAGCAGTGGGACAGGGAGGGTTCATGAAAAACTGTTTTTT. Translating it yields CASSGTGRVHEKLFF.

This clonotype has only a few counts. CDR3 sequence: CASSDVGTAFEQYV. The CDR3 DNA follows: TGTGCCAGCAGTGACGTCGGGACAGCCTTCGAGCAGTACGTC. The chain uses TRBV7-9 and TRBJ2-7, with 7 bases that match TRBD1. Trimming cost V 6 bases and J 6 bases; bases outside gene matches: 11. Germline assignment: CDR1 SEHNR and CDR2 FQNEAQ (reference sequence). The length of the CDR3 is 14 residues.

The V gene is TRBV27, the J gene TRBJ2-5, with 7 bases matching TRBD2. V lost 3 bases to trimming and J lost 4 bases; unmatched junction nucleotides: 5. Germline CDR1 MNHEY, CDR2 SMNVEV (reference sequence). The length of the CDR3 is 14 residues. The CDR3 loop is CASSLMWGGETQYF. CDR3 DNA sequence: TGTGCCAGCAGTTTGATGTGGGGGGGAGAGACCCAGTACTTC.

The sample holds many counts of this clonotype. The chain carries TRBV7-8 and TRBJ2-3; 8 bases align to TRBD2. The CDR3 contains 16 residues. The ends lost 1 base at V and 5 bases at J; junction bases unmatched: 8. Germline V gene data show CDR1 as SGHVS and CDR2 as FQNEAQ. DNA for the CDR3: TGTGCCAGCAGCTTAGTTGTCGGACTAGCACAAGATACGCAGTATTTT. Translating gives CASSLVVGLAQDTQYF.

The DNA for the CDR3 is TGCGCCAGCAGCCAAGAGGACACATCTGGGGCCAACGTCCTGACTTTC. Residues: CASSQEDTSGANVLTF. The V gene is TRBV4-3, the J gene TRBJ2-6; D might be TRBD1 (5 bases). Germline CDR1 is LGHNA and CDR2 is YSLEER. The V end was cut by 0 bases, the J end by 1 base, with 7 bases between. The CDR3 is 16 amino acids.

This clonotype was seen a few times. The V and J genes are TRBV12-3 or TRBV12-4 and TRBJ1-1; a possible D gene is TRBD1 (6 bases). Trimming removed 4 bases at V and 3 bases at J, with 27 bases between. The CDR3 length is 19 residues. The CDR3 loop reads CASSSQDSNVFGRDTEAFF. CDR3 bases: TGTGCCAGCAGTTCGCAGGACAGTAACGTATTTGGTCGGGACACTGAAGCTTTCTTT.

The rearrangement links TRBV12-3 or TRBV12-4 to TRBJ2-5; D gene uncertain. V shed 7 bases and J shed 5 bases, with 17 bases lying between them. The CDR3 spans 14 residues. The CDR3 spells CASTDRLDGETQYF. The CDR3 region has the DNA TGTGCCAGCACCGACCGTTTGGATGGGGAGACCCAGTACTTC.

The rearrangement uses TRBV11-2 and TRBJ2-3, with unresolved D. The germline CDR1 and CDR2 sequences are SGHAT and FQNNGV. The CDR3 totals 15 residues. Trimming left V 5 bases short and J 1 base short, with 13 bases between. The CDR3 here is CASSQSPGGTDTQYF. For the CDR3, the DNA is TGTGCCAGCAGCCAATCCCCTGGGGGCACAGATACGCAGTATTTT.

V usage is TRBV12-3 or TRBV12-4 and J usage is TRBJ1-2, with 7 bases lining up with TRBD1. V shed 8 bases and J 2 bases; nucleotides not matched to a gene: 8. This CDR3 is 14 amino acids long. The CDR3 DNA follows: TGTGCCAGCGGAATTCCGGACAGGAACTATGGCTACACCTTC. Its protein is CASGIPDRNYGYTF.

As to this clonotype: A read error is possible here, since a much larger clone lies one base away. The chain couples TRBV7-8 to TRBJ2-1; D remains ambiguous. This CDR3 is built from 15 residues. Looked up from germline, CDR1 is SGHVS and CDR2 is FQNEAQ. CDR3 region: CAGSLEDEFYNEQFF. The CDR3 bases are TGTGCCGGCAGCTTAGAGGACGAATTCTACAATGAGCAGTTCTTC. The variable domain in full, completed from reference TRBV7-8 and TRBJ2-1, reads GAGVSQSPRYKVAKRGQDVALRCDPISGHVSLFWYQQALGQGPEFLTYFQNEAQLDKSGLPSDRFFAERPEGSVSTLKIQRTQQEDSAVYLCAGSLEDEFYNEQFFGPGTRLTVL.

This clonotype was observed a handful of times. V is TRBV3-1 and J is TRBJ1-5; D is undetermined. V lost 0 bases to trimming and J lost 1 base, with 7 bases between them. The CDR3 is 15 residues long. Germline V CDR1 and CDR2: LGHDT, YNNKEL (reference sequence). The CDR3 coding sequence is TGTGCCAGCAGCCAAGACGGATTAAGCAATCAGCCCCAGCATTTT. Translated: CASSQDGLSNQPQHF.

This clonotype was picked up a small number of times. J is TRBJ2-1 and V is TRBV27; 8 bases are a match to TRBD1. The junction had 6 bases not matched to a gene; V was cut back by 5 bases and J by 0 bases. The CDR3 sequence is 16 residues long. Germline CDR1 and CDR2: MNHEY and SMNVEV (reference sequence). CDR3 protein: CASSHLGQGSYNEQFF. In DNA, the CDR3 is TGTGCCAGCAGTCACCTAGGACAGGGCTCCTACAATGAGCAGTTCTTC.

V is TRBV29-1 and J is TRBJ2-1; 9 bases line up with TRBD1. CDR3 size: 16 residues. Per the germline V gene, CDR1 is SQVTM and CDR2 is ANQGSEA. J gave up 1 base and V 5 bases, and 9 bases lay outside the gene matches. This chain's CDR3 is CSVLLGDRVSYNEQFF. The CDR3 DNA is TGCAGCGTTTTGTTAGGGGACAGGGTATCCTACAATGAGCAGTTCTTC.